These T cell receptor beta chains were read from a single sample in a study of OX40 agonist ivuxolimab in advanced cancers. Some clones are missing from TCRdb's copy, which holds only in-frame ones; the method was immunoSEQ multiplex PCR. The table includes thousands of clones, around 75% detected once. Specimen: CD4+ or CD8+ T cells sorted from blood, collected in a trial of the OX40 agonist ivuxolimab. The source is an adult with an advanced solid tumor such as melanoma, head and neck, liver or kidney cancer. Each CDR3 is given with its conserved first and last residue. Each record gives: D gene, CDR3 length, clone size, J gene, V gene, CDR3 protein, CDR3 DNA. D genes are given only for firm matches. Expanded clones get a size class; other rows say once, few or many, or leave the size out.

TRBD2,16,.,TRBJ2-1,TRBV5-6,CASTVGGSGTHNEQFF,TGTGCCAGCACTGTGGGAGGTAGCGGGACCCACAATGAGCAGTTCTTC
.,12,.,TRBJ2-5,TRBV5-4,CASSFRGQTQYF,TGTGCCAGCAGCTTCAGGGGACAGACCCAGTACTTC
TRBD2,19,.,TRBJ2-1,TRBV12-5,CASGPSELAGGPRMGEQFF,TGTGCTAGTGGACCCTCCGAGCTAGCGGGGGGGCCCCGTATGGGTGAGCAGTTCTTC
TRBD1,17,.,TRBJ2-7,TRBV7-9,CASSLVGEGRGFDEQYF,TGTGCCAGCAGCTTAGTAGGGGAAGGCAGGGGGTTCGACGAGCAGTACTTC
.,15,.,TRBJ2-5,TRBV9,CASSERGHYQETQYF,TGTGCCAGCAGCGAACGGGGGCACTACCAAGAGACCCAGTACTTC
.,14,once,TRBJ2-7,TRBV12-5,CASGPRDLSYEQYF,TGTGCTAGTGGCCCCCGGGATCTCTCCTACGAGCAGTACTTC
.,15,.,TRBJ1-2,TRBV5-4,CASSLWPIREYGYTF,TGTGCCAGCAGCTTGTGGCCCATCAGGGAGTATGGCTACACCTTC
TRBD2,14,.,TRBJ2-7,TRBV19,CASSRTSEDYEQYF,TGTGCCAGTAGTAGGACTAGCGAGGACTACGAGCAGTACTTC
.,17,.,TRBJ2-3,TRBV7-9,CASSLPSWRESTDTQYF,TGTGCCAGCAGCTTACCTAGCTGGAGGGAGAGCACAGATACGCAGTATTTT
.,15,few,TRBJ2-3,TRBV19,CASSISPASTDTQYF,TGTGCCAGTAGTATATCTCCTGCATCCACAGATACGCAGTATTTT
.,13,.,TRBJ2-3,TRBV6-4,CASSDSVTDTQYF,TGTGCCAGCAGTGACTCGGTGACAGATACGCAGTATTTT
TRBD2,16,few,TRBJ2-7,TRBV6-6,CASRPSGGADSYEQYF,TGTGCCAGCAGGCCTAGCGGGGGGGCTGATTCCTACGAGCAGTACTTC
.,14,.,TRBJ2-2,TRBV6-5,CASTRSYEVGELFF,TGTGCCAGCACCCGAAGCTATGAGGTCGGGGAGCTGTTTTTT
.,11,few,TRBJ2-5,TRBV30,CAWSPPGTQYF,TGTGCCTGGAGTCCTCCGGGGACCCAGTACTTC
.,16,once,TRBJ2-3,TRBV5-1,CASSLFIPGGADTQYF,TGCGCCAGCAGCTTGTTCATCCCGGGGGGCGCAGATACGCAGTATTTT
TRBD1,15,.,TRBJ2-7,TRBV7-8,CASSPYRGPSYEQYF,TGTGCCAGCAGCCCCTACAGGGGCCCGTCGTACGAGCAGTACTTC
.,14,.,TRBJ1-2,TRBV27,CASSHREGKNGYTF,TGTGCCAGCAGTCACAGGGAGGGAAAAAATGGCTACACCTTC
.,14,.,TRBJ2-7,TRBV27,CASSLGVGAYEQYF,TGTGCCAGCAGTTTAGGTGTAGGCGCCTACGAGCAGTACTTC
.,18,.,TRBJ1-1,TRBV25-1,CASSEYSGLGRMNTEAFF,TGTGCCAGCAGTGAATACTCAGGGTTGGGCCGCATGAACACTGAAGCTTTCTTT
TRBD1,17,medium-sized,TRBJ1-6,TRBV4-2,CASRDREGSSYNSPLHF,TGTGCCAGCAGGGACAGGGAGGGGAGCTCCTATAATTCACCCCTCCACTTT
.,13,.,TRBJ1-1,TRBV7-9,CASSPSGAAEAFF,TGTGCCAGCAGCCCCTCGGGGGCGGCTGAAGCTTTCTTT
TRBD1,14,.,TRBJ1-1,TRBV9,CASSVRDRPNEAFF,TGTGCCAGCAGCGTTCGGGACAGACCTAATGAAGCTTTCTTT
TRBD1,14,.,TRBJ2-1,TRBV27,CASSLETGSFEQFF,TGTGCCAGCAGTTTAGAGACAGGGTCATTTGAGCAGTTCTTC
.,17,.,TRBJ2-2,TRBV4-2,CASSRKLSQSGTGELFF,TGTGCCAGCAGCCGCAAACTGTCCCAGAGCGGCACCGGGGAGCTGTTTTTT
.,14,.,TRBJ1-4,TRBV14,CASSRRQDDEKLFF,TGTGCCAGCAGCCGTAGACAGGATGATGAAAAACTGTTTTTT
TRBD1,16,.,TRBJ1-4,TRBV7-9,CASSSSGQGAQEKLFF,TGTGCCAGCAGCTCGTCAGGACAGGGGGCTCAGGAAAAACTGTTTTTT
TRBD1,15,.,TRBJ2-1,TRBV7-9,CASSEGTGAHNEQFF,TGTGCCAGCAGCGAAGGGACAGGGGCCCACAATGAGCAGTTCTTC